These 14 T cell receptor beta chains were all obtained from the same sample, sequenced in a study of shared clonotypes between healthy human individuals. The repertoire was sequenced with immunoSEQ multiplex PCR; TCRdb's copy has only in-frame clones and lacks some. Of roughly 1,600,000 clones listed, roughly 98.5% are singletons. The sample comprised naive CD4+ T cells sorted from blood. The sample's subset: CD45RA+ positively selected. These receptor sequences come from a man younger than 45 in good health.

The chain links TRBV15 to TRBJ1-2; D is unclear. CDR3 length: 12 residues. CDR1 LNHNV and CDR2 YYDKDF come from the germline V gene (reference sequence). Trimming cost V 2 bases and J 4 bases, with 5 bases left between them. The CDR3 bases are TGTGCCACCAGCAGAATCGGCTATGGCTACACCTTC. It translates to CATSRIGYGYTF.

The chain recombines TRBV5-6 with TRBJ2-1; the D is unclear. Looked up from germline, CDR1 is SGHDT and CDR2 is YYEEEE. Trimming removed 4 bases from V and 12 bases from J, with 11 bases in between. CDR3 length: 11 amino acids. The CDR3 here is CASSPGVGQFF. The CDR3 DNA reads TGTGCCAGCAGCCCGGGCGTGGGGCAGTTCTTC.

This sequence joins TRBV15 and TRBJ2-3; D is possibly TRBD2 (6 bases). V was pared by 2 bases and J by 3 bases, with 9 bases between. The CDR3 length is 14 residues. The V gene's germline CDR1 is LNHNV and CDR2 YYDKDF (reference sequence). The CDR3 sequence: CATSRYGGTDTQYF. In DNA form, the CDR3 reads TGTGCCACCAGCAGATACGGGGGAACAGATACGCAGTATTTT.

The V call is TRBV28, the J call TRBJ2-7, with D perhaps given as TRBD1 or TRBD2 (5 bases each). Trimming took off 4 bases at V and 3 bases at J, with 19 bases between the two ends. In germline, CDR1 is MDHEN, CDR2 SYDVKM. This CDR3 has 16 amino acids. The CDR3 loop reads CASSSIGTSPLYEQYF. CDR3 in DNA: TGTGCCAGCAGTTCGATCGGGACGTCACCCCTCTACGAGCAGTACTTC.

The V gene is TRBV5-1, the J gene TRBJ2-7, with 7 positions matching TRBD1. Germline loops: CDR1 SGHRS, CDR2 YFSETQ. The CDR3 contains 17 residues. The J segment lost 3 bases and the V segment lost 3 bases, leaving 15 bases of the junction unmatched. CDR3 sequence reads: CASSSTTSGTVDYEQYF. As DNA, the CDR3 is TGCGCCAGCAGCTCCACGACATCCGGGACAGTAGACTACGAGCAGTACTTC.

V is TRBV18 and J is TRBJ1-3; unclear D gene. The CDR3 totals 15 residues. Germline V gene sequence: CDR1 KGHSH, CDR2 LQKENI. V lost 2 bases, J lost 0 bases, and 8 bases lay in between. This chain's CDR3 is CASSPNHLSGNTIYF. DNA of the CDR3: TGTGCCAGCTCACCAAATCACCTCTCTGGAAACACCATATATTTT.

V gene TRBV5-5 combines with J gene TRBJ2-3; 7 bases match TRBD1. CDR1 and CDR2 (germline): SGHKS, YYEKEE (reference sequence). V lost 4 bases, J lost 4 bases, and 15 bases stayed unmatched. The length of the CDR3 is 17 residues. The CDR3 loop is CASSPGTASIVADTQYF. In DNA, the CDR3 is TGTGCCAGCAGCCCCGGGACAGCTTCAATAGTCGCAGATACGCAGTATTTT.

The J gene is TRBJ1-5, the V gene TRBV6-4; D is uncertain. V lost 7 bases to trimming and J lost 2 bases, with 9 bases between them. The CDR3 has 13 amino acids. Germline V gene data show CDR1 as MRHNA and CDR2 as SNTAGT. CDR3: CASNSSGNQPQHF. In nucleotides, the CDR3 is TGTGCCAGCAACAGTAGCGGCAATCAGCCCCAGCATTTT.

The chain has TRBV28 and TRBJ2-1, with D maybe TRBD1 (7 bases). The CDR3 has 12 residues. CDR1 is MDHEN, CDR2 SYDVKM, per germline. V gave up 6 bases and J gave up 8 bases, with 11 bases separating them. The CDR3 is CASRGRGDEQFF. CDR3 DNA: TGTGCCAGCAGGGGCAGGGGGGATGAGCAGTTCTTC.

The gene calls are TRBV18 and TRBJ2-7, with 9 nucleotides matching TRBD1. Trimming removed 1 base from V and 6 bases from J; junction bases left unmatched: 10. Germline CDR1 and CDR2: KGHSH and LQKENI. This CDR3 comprises 16 residues. CDR3 DNA sequence: TGTGCCAGCTCACCACTTACGGGACAGGGTCGAGGCGAGCAGTACTTC. Its translation: CASSPLTGQGRGEQYF.

For this clone: This CDR3 is also generated by other DNA sequences in the sample. The V call is TRBV28, the J call TRBJ2-7; D unresolved. Trimming cost V 2 bases and J 5 bases, with 4 bases left between them. Germline V lookup: CDR1 MDHEN, CDR2 SYDVKM. The CDR3 runs to 11 residues. The CDR3 loop reads CASSLRNEQYF. CDR3 nucleotides: TGTGCCAGCAGTTTAAGGAACGAGCAGTACTTC.

This chain connects TRBV6-6 to TRBJ2-7; D not resolved. In germline, CDR1 is MNHNY, CDR2 SVGAGI (reference sequence). V was trimmed by 3 bases and J by 8 bases, leaving 17 bases between them. The CDR3 sequence is 14 residues long. The CDR3 loop is CASSYDFSIAQQYF. CDR3 coding DNA: TGTGCCAGCAGTTATGACTTCTCCATAGCCCAGCAGTACTTC.

This chain links TRBV18 with TRBJ2-4; 7 nucleotides agree with TRBD1. V dropped 2 bases and J dropped 6; count of bases not matched to a gene: 16. Germline assignment: CDR1 KGHSH and CDR2 LQKENI. The CDR3 has 18 residues. The CDR3 coding sequence is TGTGCCAGCTCACCATCCGCGGCAGGTTTAGGGGGCGGAAACATTCAGTACTTC. It codes for CASSPSAAGLGGGNIQYF. The full variable domain, completed using reference TRBV18 and TRBJ2-4, is NAGVMQNPRHLVRRRGQEARLRCSPMKGHSHVYWYRQLPEEGLKFMVYLQKENIIDESGMPKERFSAEFPKEGPSILRIQQVVRGDSAAYFCASSPSAAGLGGGNIQYFGAGTRLSVL.

V usage is TRBV19 and J usage is TRBJ2-3; TRBD1 might be the D (6 bases). Germline loops: CDR1 LNHDA, CDR2 SQIVND (reference sequence). This CDR3 region has 15 residues. V was cut by 6 bases and J by 4 bases, with 17 bases left in between. This CDR3 is CASSAGTTSSDTQYF. The CDR3 DNA follows: TGTGCCAGTAGCGCCGGGACAACATCATCAGATACGCAGTATTTT.